The present TCR beta chain was sequenced within a study of OX40 agonist ivuxolimab in advanced cancers. In the study overall: Partial response was recorded in three patients: one hepatocellular carcinoma and two cutaneous melanoma cases. Study-level points and caveats: Relative to CD4+ cells, CD8+ T cells on average had more expanded clones.

The table came from immunoSEQ multiplex PCR; TCRdb's copy has only in-frame clones and leaves some out. The sample contains some 89,000 clones, about 81% of which appear only once. Only a few counts were recorded for this clone. What it binds is not known. The germline V gene encodes CDR1 MDHEN and CDR2 SYDVKM. The CDR3 is 15 residues long. V lost 6 bases, J lost 5 bases, and 19 bases lay in between. This TCR was recovered from an adult with an advanced solid tumor such as melanoma, head and neck, liver or kidney cancer. The genes are TRBV28 and TRBJ2-5; either TRBD1 or TRBD2 may fit D (5 bases each). This specimen was CD4+ or CD8+ T cells sorted from blood, taken in a trial of the OX40 agonist ivuxolimab. CDR3 sequence (DNA): TGTGCCAGCAGCCGCTCTGGGGACCCCGATGAGACCCAGTACTTC. This translates into CASSRSGDPDETQYF.